The next 31 T cell receptor beta chains were all read from a single sample in a study of cytotoxic CD8 clonotypes in ibrutinib-treated CLL. TCRdb keeps only in-frame clones here, not all; method: immunoSEQ multiplex PCR. The repertoire holds hundreds of thousands of clones, roughly 70% seen once, with 15% in the top ten. Sequenced material: PBMCs, taken after 24 months of ibrutinib treatment. These TCRs come from a human donor with chronic lymphocytic leukemia.

The chain joins TRBV19 to TRBJ2-7; 7 nucleotides agree with TRBD1. The length of the CDR3 is 14 residues. V lost 5 bases, J lost 5 bases, and 9 bases stayed unmatched. Per the germline V gene, CDR1 is LNHDA and CDR2 is SQIVND (reference sequence). The CDR3 loop is CASSAQTGLDEQYF. CDR3 bases: TGTGCCAGTAGTGCGCAGACAGGGTTGGACGAGCAGTACTTC.

The V gene is TRBV7-8, the J gene TRBJ1-3, with TRBD1 identical over 8 bases. Germline-derived CDR1 and CDR2 are SGHVS and FQNEAQ. The CDR3 is 14 residues long. After removal of 1 base from V and 8 bases from J, the junction contained 4 bases not matched to a gene. Here the CDR3 reads CASSLGQGAYTIYF. The CDR3, as DNA: TGTGCCAGCAGCTTAGGCCAGGGGGCATACACCATATATTTT.

This clone was recorded only once. The DNA for the CDR3 is TGTGCCTGTTTTAGCGGGAGGTGCCATACGCAGTATTTT. This codes for CACFSGRCHTQYF. V and J are TRBV30 and TRBJ2-3; 10 bases fit TRBD2. V trimming: 6 bases; J trimming: 7 bases; junction bases outside the gene matches: 7. Germline V CDR1 and CDR2: GTSNPN, SVGIG (reference sequence). CDR3 size: 13 residues.

The CDR3 DNA reads as TGTGCCAGCAGCCCGCGGGGATACTACGAGCAGTACTTC. Translation gives CASSPRGYYEQYF. This chain connects TRBV6-5 to TRBJ2-7; TRBD2 is a possible D gene (6 bases). The CDR3 is 13 amino acids. Germline V gene data show CDR1 as MNHEY and CDR2 as SVGAGI. Deletions cut 6 bases from V and 3 bases from J, with 12 bases between.

The chain combines TRBV29-1 with TRBJ2-7; TRBD1 aligns across 7 bases. From germline, CDR1 is SQVTM and CDR2 ANQGSEA. With V trimmed by 6 bases and J by 3 bases, 8 bases remained unmatched. CDR3 length equals 13 residues. The CDR3 sequence: CSVAGTAFYEQYF. CDR3 bases: TGCAGCGTCGCCGGGACAGCATTCTACGAGCAGTACTTC.

A note on this clone: One junction end disagrees with the germline gene, perhaps due to a read error. The CDR3 spells CASSLSRGLLGQPQHF. In DNA, the CDR3 is TGTGCCAGCAGCTTATCGCGGGGCCTCCTAGGTCAGCCCCAGCATTTT. The gene calls are TRBV27 and TRBJ1-5, with D maybe TRBD1 (5 bases). Germline CDR1 is MNHEY and CDR2 is SMNVEV (reference sequence). The CDR3 length is 16 residues.

The chain combines TRBV5-4 with TRBJ2-7; unclear D gene. The germline gives CDR1 SGHNT, CDR2 YYREEE (reference sequence). V gave up 4 bases and J gave up 4 bases, with 15 bases separating them. This CDR3 is built from 14 residues. The CDR3 DNA follows: TGTGCCAGCAGCGCGTGGACGGCAAAATACGAGCAGTACTTC. Protein sequence: CASSAWTAKYEQYF.

A few counts support this clone. The CDR3 nucleotides are TGCGCCAGCAGCCTAAGCCAAGAGACCCAGTACTTC. It is translated as CASSLSQETQYF. The V call is TRBV5-1, the J call TRBJ2-5; D not resolved. Looked up from germline, CDR1 is SGHRS and CDR2 is YFSETQ. V was pared by 4 bases and J by 1 base, with 5 bases between. The CDR3 spans 12 residues.

This clone occurred a few times. An end of the junction differs from the germline gene, which may be a read error. The chain employs TRBV27 and TRBJ2-1; 10 bases map to TRBD2. The CDR3 length is 13 residues. Germline CDR1 MNHEY, CDR2 SMNVEV (reference sequence). CDR3 residues: CASSLTSGLFWLF. The CDR3 DNA is TGTGCCAGCAGTTTGACTAGCGGGCTTTTCTGGCTCTTC.

The V and J genes are TRBV30 and TRBJ1-1; 8 nucleotides align to TRBD1. After removal of 5 bases from V and 11 bases from J, the junction contained 7 bases not matched to a gene. The CDR3 extends over 11 amino acids. From germline, CDR1 is GTSNPN and CDR2 SVGIG (reference sequence). As DNA, the CDR3 is TGTGCCTGGCACAGGGGGGGCCGGGCTTTCTTT. This encodes CAWHRGGRAFF. Using reference TRBV30 and TRBJ1-1 for the parts outside the CDR3, the full variable domain is SQTIHQWPATLVQPVGSPLSLECTVEGTSNPNLYWYRQAAGRGLQLLFYSVGIGQISSEVPQNLSASRPQDRQFILSSKKLLLSDSGFYLCAWHRGGRAFFGQGTRLTVV.

The J gene is TRBJ2-3, the V gene TRBV27; D is undetermined. Germline values: CDR1 MNHEY, CDR2 SMNVEV (reference sequence). This CDR3 comprises 18 residues. V shed 7 bases and J shed 2 bases, with 25 bases lying between them. In DNA form, the CDR3 reads TGTGCCAGCAAAGCGAGCAGAGACTTCGCACCCAACACAGATACGCAGTATTTT. Protein sequence: CASKASRDFAPNTDTQYF.

In this sample, this clone turned up a few times. The V and J genes are TRBV20-1 and TRBJ1-1; a possible D gene is TRBD1 (6 bases). Per germline, CDR1 DFQATT and CDR2 SNEGSKA (reference sequence). The CDR3 sequence is 11 residues long. V was pared by 5 bases and J by 5 bases, with 9 bases between. The CDR3 coding sequence is TGCAGTGCTTCACAGGGAACTGAAGCTTTCTTT. This codes for CSASQGTEAFF.

J is TRBJ2-7 and V is TRBV29-1; 10 bases align to TRBD1. J was trimmed by 7 bases and V by 6 bases; bases with no gene match: 18. Looked up from germline, CDR1 is SQVTM and CDR2 is ANQGSEA. CDR3 length: 16 residues. The CDR3 loop reads CSVGGNGQGVFLEQYF. In DNA form, the CDR3 reads TGCAGCGTGGGAGGGAACGGACAGGGGGTCTTCCTGGAGCAGTACTTC.

The gene calls are TRBV6-5 and TRBJ2-5, with TRBD2 identical over 11 bases. The CDR3 has 15 residues. Unmatched junction bases numbered 4, after V lost 5 bases and J lost 2 bases. From germline, CDR1 is MNHEY and CDR2 SVGAGI. The CDR3 nucleotides read TGTGCCAGCAGTATAGCGGGAGGGAGTCAAGAGACCCAGTACTTC. Its protein product is CASSIAGGSQETQYF.

The chain combines TRBV28 with TRBJ2-1; D may be TRBD2 (5 bases). The CDR3 consists of 12 residues. V gave up 9 bases and J gave up 0 bases, with 6 bases separating them. Germline CDR1 is MDHEN and CDR2 is SYDVKM. Here the CDR3 reads CASSASYNEQFF. CDR3 nucleotides: TGTGCCAGTAGCGCCTCCTACAATGAGCAGTTCTTC.

The gene calls are TRBV7-3 and TRBJ2-7; 11 nucleotides agree with TRBD2. The V gene's germline CDR1 is SGHTA and CDR2 FQGTGA. The ends lost 5 bases at V and 3 bases at J; junction bases unmatched: 6. CDR3 length: 15 amino acids. CDR3 coding DNA: TGTGCCAGCAGCCCAAAGGGACTAGCGGACTACGAGCAGTACTTC. Residues: CASSPKGLADYEQYF.

This clone has only a few counts. CDR3 DNA sequence: TGTGCCAGCAGTTCACGACAGGGGTTCGACAATGAGCAGTTCTTC. Residues: CASSSRQGFDNEQFF. The chain couples TRBV27 to TRBJ2-1, with TRBD1 matching 8 bases. Trimming removed 4 bases from V and 5 bases from J; junction bases left unmatched: 7. Germline V CDR1 and CDR2: MNHEY, SMNVEV (reference sequence). The CDR3 is 15 residues long.

The chain links TRBV27 to TRBJ1-5; 7 positions match TRBD1. Germline V lookup: CDR1 MNHEY, CDR2 SMNVEV (reference sequence). V was pared by 3 bases and J by 9 bases, with 11 bases of the junction left unmatched. This CDR3 contains 15 residues. The CDR3 region is CASSLYRGRKWPQHF. The CDR3 nucleotides read TGTGCCAGCAGTTTGTACAGGGGTAGGAAGTGGCCCCAGCATTTT.

V gene TRBV6-6 combines with J gene TRBJ2-2; possibly TRBD1 for D (5 bases). The CDR3 contains 12 residues. Trimming cost V 6 bases and J 7 bases, with 9 bases left between them. CDR1 MNHNY and CDR2 SVGAGI come from the germline V gene (reference sequence). CDR3 DNA: TGTGCCAGCAGGACCCAGGGCGGGGAGCTGTTTTTT. Protein sequence: CASRTQGGELFF.

V gene TRBV7-3 combines with J gene TRBJ2-7; tentative D call: TRBD2 (6 bases). Trimming cost V 5 bases and J 3 bases, with 11 bases left between them. Germline CDR1 reads SGHTA; CDR2 reads FQGTGA. This CDR3 is built from 13 residues. For the CDR3, the DNA is TGTGCCAGCAGCCTCTCCGGGGGCTACGAGCAGTACTTC. It translates to CASSLSGGYEQYF.

The chain uses TRBV5-1 and TRBJ2-7; possibly TRBD2 for D (6 bases). Per germline, CDR1 SGHRS and CDR2 YFSETQ. This CDR3 has 12 residues. Trimming left V 10 bases short and J 2 bases short, with 13 bases between. The CDR3 DNA is TGCGCCTCGCATGCGGGAACCTACGAGCAGTACTTC. This translates into CASHAGTYEQYF.

This clone has a handful of counts. This sequence joins TRBV11-3 and TRBJ2-7; TRBD1 is a possible D gene (6 bases). Germline values: CDR1 SGHNT, CDR2 YENEEA. Between the trimmed V and J ends, which lost 1 base and 4 bases, there was a span of 8 bases. This CDR3 has 13 residues. CDR3 nucleotide sequence: TGTGCCAGCAGCTTAGGGACAGATTACGAGCAGTACTTC. Its protein is CASSLGTDYEQYF.

This chain joins TRBV4-3 and TRBJ2-7; D call uncertain. The V and J ends lost 3 bases and 3 bases respectively, with 6 bases between them. CDR1 LGHNA and CDR2 YSLEER come from the germline V gene. The CDR3 consists of 12 residues. The CDR3 sequence is CASSQGYYEQYF. The CDR3 coding sequence is TGCGCCAGCAGCCAGGGTTACTACGAGCAGTACTTC.

The chain combines TRBV28 with TRBJ2-7; TRBD2 agrees at 8 bases. The CDR3 totals 14 residues. The ends lost 10 bases at V and 7 bases at J; junction bases unmatched: 15. CDR1 is MDHEN and CDR2 is SYDVKM in the germline V gene. CDR3 amino acids: CATHGSGNVGEQYF. CDR3 coding DNA: TGTGCCACCCACGGTAGCGGGAACGTCGGGGAGCAGTACTTC.

The chain couples TRBV7-2 to TRBJ2-3; TRBD1 matches at 8 bases. Germline CDR1 reads SGHTA; CDR2 reads FQGNSA. The CDR3 consists of 15 residues. The V gene end was trimmed by 5 bases and the J gene end by 3 bases; junction bases not matched to a gene: 7. The CDR3 DNA sequence: TGTGCCAGCAGCCAACGACAGGGGTTGACAGATACGCAGTATTTT. Encoded protein: CASSQRQGLTDTQYF. Combining the CDR3 with reference TRBV7-2 and TRBJ2-3 gives the whole variable domain GAGVSQSPSNKVTEKGKDVELRCDPISGHTALYWYRQSLGQGLEFLIYFQGNSAPDKSGLPSDRFSAERTGGSVSTLTIQRTQQEDSAVYLCASSQRQGLTDTQYFGPGTRLTVL.

The chain has TRBV11-2 and TRBJ2-3; no clear D. There are 13 residues in the CDR3. Trimming removed 5 bases from V and 0 bases from J, with 6 bases in between. Germline V gene data show CDR1 as SGHAT and CDR2 as FQNNGV. The CDR3, as DNA: TGTGCCAGCAGCCACAGAAGCACAGATACGCAGTATTTT. Translation: CASSHRSTDTQYF.

This clone was recorded a few times. The chain joins TRBV5-1 to TRBJ2-1, with 14 bases that match TRBD2. J was trimmed by 10 bases and V by 0 bases; bases with no gene match: 3. This CDR3 region has 15 residues. The V gene's germline CDR1 is SGHRS and CDR2 YFSETQ. The CDR3 reads CASSLETSGRAEQFF. The CDR3 nucleotides read TGCGCCAGCAGCTTGGAGACTAGCGGGAGGGCGGAGCAGTTCTTC.

The V gene is TRBV28, the J gene TRBJ2-7; D may match TRBD1 or TRBD2 (5 bases each). V dropped 2 bases and J dropped 7 bases, with 15 bases sitting between them. Germline CDR1 MDHEN, CDR2 SYDVKM. CDR3 length equals 14 residues. This chain's CDR3 is CASSLRDESTEQYF. The CDR3 coding sequence is TGTGCCAGCAGTTTAAGGGACGAGTCCACGGAGCAGTACTTC.

The chain couples TRBV28 to TRBJ2-2, with D possibly TRBD2 on 5 matching bases. V lost 8 bases and J 0 bases, leaving 22 bases between the germline ends. Germline V gene lookup returns CDR1 MDHEN and CDR2 SYDVKM. CDR3 length: 18 amino acids. The CDR3 here is CASYPRGRLRPNTGELFF. CDR3 DNA: TGTGCCAGCTACCCTCGAGGGAGACTACGCCCGAACACCGGGGAGCTGTTTTTT.

This clone has only one observation. The chain is built from TRBV29-1 and TRBJ2-5; 7 bases line up with TRBD1. Germline loops: CDR1 SQVTM, CDR2 ANQGSEA. The CDR3 length is 13 residues. Trimming removed 4 bases from V and 4 bases from J; junction bases left unmatched: 6. The CDR3 here is CSVVGGLRETQYF. The DNA of the CDR3 is TGCAGCGTTGTAGGGGGCTTACGAGAGACCCAGTACTTC.

The chain links TRBV30 to TRBJ2-3; D is unresolved. The CDR3 sequence is 11 residues long. Germline CDR1 and CDR2: GTSNPN and SVGIG (reference sequence). V shed 0 bases and J shed 5 bases, with 3 bases lying between them. The CDR3 is CAWSVKDTQYF. The CDR3 nucleotides are TGTGCCTGGAGTGTAAAAGATACGCAGTATTTT.